The 6 T cell receptor beta chains below were found in one sample sequenced in a study of cytomegalovirus exposure and HLA in healthy donors. With 60 Vbeta and 13 Jbeta primers, the PCR was carried out. Generated by immunoSEQ multiplex PCR, the TCRdb table keeps only in-frame clones and is missing some. The table for this sample gives 100,000 to 150,000 clones. Sample: PBMCs. The receptor source for this set is a man in his thirties or forties in good health and CMV-seronegative.

The chain has TRBV29-1 and TRBJ2-1; D may be TRBD1 (6 bases). V was clipped by 7 bases and J by 6 bases, with 13 bases between them. Germline assignment: CDR1 SQVTM and CDR2 ANQGSEA. The CDR3 extends over 12 amino acids. CDR3 amino acids: CSAYRVSNEQFF. Here the CDR3 DNA reads TGCAGCGCATACAGGGTGAGCAATGAGCAGTTCTTC.

This chain connects TRBV19 to TRBJ1-5, with D perhaps TRBD1 (5 bases). CDR1 and CDR2 from the germline V gene are LNHDA and SQIVND (reference sequence). The V gene lost 4 bases and the J gene lost 6 bases, with 19 bases spanning the gap. The length of the CDR3 is 16 residues. CDR3 nucleotides: TGTGCCAGTAGTACAGACCTTTGGCAGGGCTTTCAGCCCCAGCATTTT. Its translation is CASSTDLWQGFQPQHF.

The V and J genes are TRBV19 and TRBJ2-2; TRBD2 is a possible D gene (6 bases). Trimming removed 8 bases from V and 3 bases from J, with 22 bases in between. The CDR3 runs to 17 residues. CDR1 and CDR2 (germline): LNHDA, SQIVND (reference sequence). The CDR3 loop is CASCGTTTSPYTGELFF. DNA for the CDR3: TGTGCCAGTTGTGGAACGACGACTAGTCCGTACACCGGGGAGCTGTTTTTT.

This rearrangement joins TRBV28 to TRBJ2-1; possible D gene TRBD2, 5 bases. This CDR3 has 14 residues. The germline CDR1 and CDR2 sequences are MDHEN and SYDVKM. Trimming cost V 5 bases and J 8 bases, with 16 bases left between them. The CDR3 is CASSATDSYDEQFF. Written as DNA, the CDR3 is TGTGCCAGCAGTGCGACGGACTCGTACGATGAGCAGTTCTTC.

V usage is TRBV28 and J usage is TRBJ2-7; 7 bases are a match to TRBD2. This CDR3 spans 12 amino acids. Germline V lookup: CDR1 MDHEN, CDR2 SYDVKM. J was trimmed by 6 bases and V by 6 bases; bases with no gene match: 5. Here the CDR3 reads CASRGDYPEQYF. The CDR3, as DNA: TGTGCCAGCAGAGGGGACTACCCCGAGCAGTACTTC.

The V gene is TRBV5-6, the J gene TRBJ1-2, with D hard to call. There are 17 residues in the CDR3. V lost 1 base and J 0 bases, leaving 16 bases between the germline ends. Germline values: CDR1 SGHDT, CDR2 YYEEEE. The CDR3 reads CASSLRVPDLTNYGYTF. CDR3 coding DNA: TGTGCCAGCAGCTTGAGGGTTCCGGACTTGACTAACTATGGCTACACCTTC. Combining the CDR3 with reference TRBV5-6 and TRBJ1-2 gives the whole variable domain DAGVTQSPTHLIKTRGQQVTLRCSPKSGHDTVSWYQQALGQGPQFIFQYYEEEERQRGNFPDRFSGHQFPNYSSELNVNALLLGDSALYLCASSLRVPDLTNYGYTFGSGTRLTVV.